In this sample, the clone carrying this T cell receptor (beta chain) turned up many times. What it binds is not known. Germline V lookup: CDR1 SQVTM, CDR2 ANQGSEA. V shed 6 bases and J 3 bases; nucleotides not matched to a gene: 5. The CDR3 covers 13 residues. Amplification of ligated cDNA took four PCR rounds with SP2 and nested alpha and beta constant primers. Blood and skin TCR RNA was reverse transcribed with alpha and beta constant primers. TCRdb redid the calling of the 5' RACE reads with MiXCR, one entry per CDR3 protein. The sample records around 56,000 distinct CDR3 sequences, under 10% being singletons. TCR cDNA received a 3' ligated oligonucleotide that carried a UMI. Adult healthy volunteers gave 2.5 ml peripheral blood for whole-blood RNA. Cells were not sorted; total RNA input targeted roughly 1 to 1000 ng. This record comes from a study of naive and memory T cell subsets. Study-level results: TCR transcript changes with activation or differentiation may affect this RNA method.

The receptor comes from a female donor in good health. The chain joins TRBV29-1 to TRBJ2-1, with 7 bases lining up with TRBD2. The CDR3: CSVLRGSYNEQFF. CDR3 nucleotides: TGCAGCGTCCTGCGGGGGAGCTACAATGAGCAGTTCTTC.